This is a list of T cell receptor beta chains from one sample in a study of glioma-infiltrating T cells after dendritic cell vaccination. Data came from immunoSEQ multiplex PCR; TCRdb stores just in-frame clones and leaves some out. Of approximately 110,000 clones listed, about 90% were seen once; the top ten hold 2.7%. Sequenced material: blood, taken after dendritic cell vaccination. The receptors were sampled from a human donor with glioblastoma. CDR3s include the opening cysteine and the closing phenylalanine or tryptophan. Each record gives: J gene, clone size, V gene, D gene, CDR3 DNA, CDR3 protein. The D gene is left open where the match is weak. Not every row has a clone size; where given, it reads once, few, many or a size class.

TRBJ1-1 - TRBV6-1 - TGTGCCAGCACCCAACAGGGGAACACTGAAGCTTTCTTT CASTQQGNTEAFF
TRBJ2-7 once TRBV27 TRBD1 TGTGCCAGCAGTTTATTTCCGGACAGGGGTGTGGAGCAGTACTTC CASSLFPDRGVEQYF
TRBJ2-7 once TRBV6-1 - TGTGCCAGCAGTGAAGGGGCCTACTCCTACGAGCAGTACTTC CASSEGAYSYEQYF
TRBJ2-3 - TRBV7-9 - TGTGCCAGCAGCTCGACTAGCACAGATACGCAGTATTTT CASSSTSTDTQYF
TRBJ2-7 once TRBV6-1 - TGTGCCAGCAGTGAAGCGGATGGGAACAGGCAATACTTC CASSEADGNRQYF
TRBJ2-3 - TRBV5-1 - TGCGCCAGCAGCTTGGCAGGGTCGGTGGCAGATACGCAGTATTTT CASSLAGSVADTQYF
TRBJ2-5 - TRBV10-3 TRBD2 TGTGCCATCAGTGATTTTAATAGCGGGAGGGAGGAGACCCAGTACTTC CAISDFNSGREETQYF
TRBJ2-7 - TRBV13 TRBD2 TGTGCCAGCAGCTCCCTTCGACTAGCGGGAGGGATCTACGAGCAGTACTTC CASSSLRLAGGIYEQYF
TRBJ1-1 - TRBV10-3 - TGTGCCATCAGTGACCCGGCGGGGTCTGAAGCTTTCTTT CAISDPAGSEAFF
TRBJ2-2 - TRBV6-6 - TGTGCCAGCCGAGCCCGAAACAGCACGAACACCGGGGAGCTGTTTTTT CASRARNSTNTGELFF
TRBJ2-1 - TRBV7-9 TRBD1 TGTGCCAGCAGCAAAGACAGGGTGTCTTACAATGAGCAGTTCTTC CASSKDRVSYNEQFF
TRBJ2-6 - TRBV5-4 TRBD1 TGTGCCAGCAGGACGGGACAGTTCTCTGGGGCCAACGTCCTGACTTTC CASRTGQFSGANVLTF
TRBJ1-5 - TRBV13 - TGTGCCAGCAGCTTATCGGCCGGGGATTTT CASSLSAGDF
TRBJ1-2 - TRBV4-2 - TGTGCCAGCAGCCAAGACCCGGTCGAAATGGATGGCTACACCTTC CASSQDPVEMDGYTF
TRBJ1-1 - TRBV27 - TGTGCCAGCAGTACAACGGGAACTGAAGCTTTCTTT CASSTTGTEAFF
TRBJ2-2 - TRBV6-5 TRBD1 TGTGCCAGCAGTTACTCACAGGGGGCTCCGGAGCTGTTTTTT CASSYSQGAPELFF
TRBJ1-1 - TRBV5-1 - TGCGCCAGCAGCCCCGCAGTTGGGAGGAACACTGAAGCTTTCTTT CASSPAVGRNTEAFF
TRBJ2-1 - TRBV5-1 TRBD2 TGCGCCAGCAGCCCTAGCGGGGGATCCTACAATGAGCAGTTCTTC CASSPSGGSYNEQFF
TRBJ2-1 - TRBV10-3 TRBD2 TGTGCCATCAGCCAAGGGACTAGCGGCGTCAATGAGCAGTTCTTC CAISQGTSGVNEQFF
TRBJ2-2 - TRBV7-2 TRBD1 TGTGCCAGCAGTACCGGGACAGGGTTAGGTGCCGGGGAGCTGTTTTTT CASSTGTGLGAGELFF
TRBJ1-1 - TRBV4-1 - TGCGCCAGCAGCCAAGAATCTCGGGGCACTGAAGCTTTCTTT CASSQESRGTEAFF
TRBJ2-1 - TRBV2 - TGTGCCAGCAGTGACCTCAACTTATCCGAGCAGTTCTTC CASSDLNLSEQFF
TRBJ1-1 - TRBV6-1 - TGTGCCAGCAGGTCCCCAGGGTCCACTGAAGCTTTCTTT CASRSPGSTEAFF
TRBJ2-7 - TRBV28 TRBD1 TGTGCCAGCAGTTTGATCGGCCGGGACAGGGTATCACTCGAGCAGTACTTC CASSLIGRDRVSLEQYF
TRBJ2-7 few TRBV5-1 TRBD1 TGCGCCAGCAGCTTGGATGCGACCGGGACAGGGGGTAGAAACGAGCAGTACTTC CASSLDATGTGGRNEQYF
TRBJ1-2 - TRBV11-3 - TGTGCCAGCAGCTACTCGGGACGGACCCCTAGCGACTACACCTTC CASSYSGRTPSDYTF
TRBJ1-1 once TRBV10-2 TRBD1 TGCGCCAGCAGGACAGGGTCTAGCACTGAAGCTTTCTTT CASRTGSSTEAFF
TRBJ2-1 - TRBV5-1 - TGCGCCAGCAGCTTGGCTGACAATGAGCAGTTCTTC CASSLADNEQFF
TRBJ1-2 - TRBV11-3 TRBD1 TGTGCCAGCAGCCCACTGGGGACAGGGGGACATGGCTACACCTTC CASSPLGTGGHGYTF
TRBJ2-3 - TRBV19 TRBD2 TGTGCCAGTAGTATAGGCGGACTAGTCGCAGATACGCAGTATTTT CASSIGGLVADTQYF
TRBJ2-5 - TRBV10-1 - TGCGCCAGCAATGAAGACAGGTGGGGGACCCAGTACTTC CASNEDRWGTQYF
TRBJ2-7 - TRBV2 TRBD2 TGTGCCAGCAGCGCAAGGGCTAGCGGGGCCTACGAGCAGTACTTC CASSARASGAYEQYF
TRBJ2-1 - TRBV13 TRBD2 TGTGCCAGCAGCATTACAGCGGGAGGGCCATACAATGAGCAGTTCTTC CASSITAGGPYNEQFF
TRBJ2-2 - TRBV2 TRBD2 TGTGCCTGCACTCGGACCCCGGGGGGCACCGGGGAGCTGTTTTTT CACTRTPGGTGELFF
TRBJ2-1 - TRBV30 - TGTGCCTGGACGGCAGGGGAGATAGGAAACGAGCAGTTCTTC CAWTAGEIGNEQFF
TRBJ1-2 - TRBV19 TRBD1 TGTGCCAGTAGTCTTAGGGGGCGGCAGGATAACTATGGCTACACCTTC CASSLRGRQDNYGYTF
TRBJ2-1 - TRBV13 - TGTGCCAGCAGCTTGATAGGGATTAAAAGGGGGAATGAGCAGTTCTTC CASSLIGIKRGNEQFF
TRBJ2-5 - TRBV13 TRBD2 TGTGCCAGCAGCTTCACTAGCGGGGGCCAAGAGACCCAGTACTTC CASSFTSGGQETQYF
TRBJ2-5 - TRBV30 TRBD2 TGTGCCTGGAGTCCGGGGGTAAGCGGGAGTGGAGAGACCCAGTACTTC CAWSPGVSGSGETQYF
TRBJ2-3 - TRBV11-3 TRBD2 TGTGCCAGCGGTACGGAGCGGGAGGCCCGCACAGATACGCAGTATTTT CASGTEREARTDTQYF
TRBJ1-1 - TRBV19 - TGTGCCAGTAGTCTGGAGGGCACTGAAGCTTTCTTT CASSLEGTEAFF
TRBJ1-2 - TRBV5-8 - TGTGCCAGCAGCTTGGAGGAGCTTGGCTACACCTTC CASSLEELGYTF
TRBJ2-3 once TRBV29-1 TRBD2 TGCAGCGTTGAAGATCTAGCGGGCACAGATACGCAGTATTTT CSVEDLAGTDTQYF
TRBJ2-2 - TRBV2 TRBD2 TGTGCCAGCAGACGGACTAGCGGGGTGACCGGGGAGCTGTTTTTT CASRRTSGVTGELFF
TRBJ2-5 - TRBV5-1 - TGCGCCAGCAGCTTTCCTAGCGAGGAGACCCAGTACTTC CASSFPSEETQYF